Following are 30 T cell receptor beta chains from one sample sequenced in a study of blood T cell repertoires in COVID-19. Method: immunoSEQ multiplex PCR; TCRdb's copy keeps in-frame clones and lacks some. This repertoire shows approximately 300,000 clones, around four fifths found once; its top ten account for approximately 3.8%. The sample taken for sequencing was peripheral blood. The receptors were gathered from a woman between 50 and 59 years old with active or convalescent COVID-19.

The chain couples TRBV5-4 to TRBJ2-7; 7 bases align to TRBD1. V gave up 4 bases and J gave up 5 bases; unmatched junction bases: 9. Germline V gene sequence: CDR1 SGHNT, CDR2 YYREEE (reference sequence). The CDR3 runs to 14 residues. In DNA form, the CDR3 reads TGTGCCAGCAGCCAAGTCGACAGGGTTCACGAGCAGTACTTC. Translation gives CASSQVDRVHEQYF.

The chain is built from TRBV15 and TRBJ2-1; 10 positions agree with TRBD2. This CDR3 is built from 18 residues. J was trimmed by 6 bases and V by 1 base; bases with no gene match: 12. Looked up from germline, CDR1 is LNHNV and CDR2 is YYDKDF (reference sequence). The CDR3 protein is CATSRGDTAGGGRNEQFF. CDR3 coding DNA: TGTGCCACCAGCAGAGGGGATACAGCGGGAGGGGGGCGCAATGAGCAGTTCTTC.

This chain joins TRBV10-2 and TRBJ2-3; TRBD2 aligns across 8 bases. Per the germline V gene, CDR1 is WSHSY and CDR2 is SAAADI. With V trimmed by 8 bases and J by 5 bases, 12 bases remained unmatched. This CDR3 spans 15 amino acids. In nucleotides, the CDR3 is TGCGCCAGCTTTCTTGGCGGGAGGTCGGTAGATACGCAGTATTTT. Translating it yields CASFLGGRSVDTQYF.

This chain uses TRBV9 with TRBJ2-2, with D possibly matching TRBD2 (6 bases). The CDR3 is 16 residues long. Looked up from germline, CDR1 is SGDLS and CDR2 is YYNGEE. With 5 bases removed from V and 0 bases from J, the gap between germline ends came to 14 bases. This CDR3 is CASSTSRGANTGELFF. The CDR3 coding sequence is TGTGCCAGCAGTACTAGCCGGGGAGCGAACACCGGGGAGCTGTTTTTT.

The V and J genes are TRBV5-8 and TRBJ2-5; D might be TRBD2 (6 bases). This CDR3 is 14 amino acids long. Trimming removed 3 bases at V and 10 bases at J, with 19 bases between. CDR1 SGHTS and CDR2 YDEGEE come from the germline V gene. The CDR3 loop is CASSWRAGPVIQYF. CDR3 sequence (DNA): TGTGCCAGCAGCTGGAGGGCAGGGCCAGTAATCCAGTACTTC.

The V call is TRBV19, the J call TRBJ2-1, with D maybe TRBD2 (5 bases). Germline V CDR1 and CDR2: LNHDA, SQIVND (reference sequence). The CDR3 consists of 11 residues. V was shortened by 10 bases and J by 7 bases, with 11 bases between the two germline ends. DNA for the CDR3: TGTGCCACCGACTACGGAAATGAGCAGTTCTTC. This gives the protein CATDYGNEQFF.

This clone has just one count. The chain couples TRBV28 to TRBJ2-1; TRBD1 agrees at 11 bases. Germline CDR1 is MDHEN and CDR2 is SYDVKM. The CDR3 length is 15 residues. After removal of 5 bases from V and 7 bases from J, the junction contained 7 bases not matched to a gene. The CDR3 DNA follows: TGTGCCAGCAGTGATGGGACAGGGGGGATAAATGAGCAGTTCTTC. This encodes CASSDGTGGINEQFF. The entire variable domain, with the rest obtained from reference TRBV28 and TRBJ2-1, is as follows: DVKVTQSSRYLVKRTGEKVFLECVQDMDHENMFWYRQDPGLGLRLIYFSYDVKMKEKGDIPEGYSVSREKKERFSLILESASTNQTSMYLCASSDGTGGINEQFFGPGTRLTVL.

The chain links TRBV5-4 to TRBJ1-5; 9 bases align to TRBD1. Germline V gives CDR1 SGHNT, CDR2 YYREEE (reference sequence). V shed 4 bases and J 9 bases; nucleotides not matched to a gene: 8. The length of the CDR3 is 14 residues. The CDR3 DNA is TGTGCCAGCAGCCGACAGGGGGAGGGCGGGCCCCAGCATTTT. As protein: CASSRQGEGGPQHF. The full variable domain, rest sourced from reference TRBV5-4 and TRBJ1-5, is ETGVTQSPTHLIKTRGQQVTLRCSSQSGHNTVSWYQQALGQGPQFIFQYYREEENGRGNFPPRFSGLQFPNYSSELNVNALELDDSALYLCASSRQGEGGPQHFGDGTRLSIL.

CDR3 sequence (DNA): TGTGCCAGCAGCTTAGGCGTGGGACTAGCGGGAGGTGAGCAGTTCTTC. The encoded protein is CASSLGVGLAGGEQFF. The chain is built from TRBV11-1 and TRBJ2-1; 15 bases fit TRBD2. This CDR3 has 16 residues. Germline values: CDR1 SGHAT, CDR2 FQDESV (reference sequence). With V trimmed by 1 base and J by 9 bases, 4 bases remained unmatched.

This chain joins TRBV6-5 and TRBJ2-7, with 8 bases aligning to TRBD2. V trimming: 5 bases; J trimming: 2 bases; junction bases outside the gene matches: 5. The CDR3 contains 14 residues. Germline values: CDR1 MNHEY, CDR2 SVGAGI. CDR3 sequence (DNA): TGTGCCAGCAGTACCGGGACTAGGGCCTACGAGCAGTACTTC. Translated, it gives CASSTGTRAYEQYF.

This clone was seen a single time. The rearrangement uses TRBV29-1 and TRBJ1-1; TRBD1 might be the D (6 bases). The CDR3 has 13 amino acids. V was pared by 4 bases and J by 6 bases, with 15 bases between. Germline loops: CDR1 SQVTM, CDR2 ANQGSEA. The CDR3 DNA is TGCAGCGTTGGATCCAGGGGCCCTGCTGAAGCTTTCTTT. As protein: CSVGSRGPAEAFF.

The chain employs TRBV28 and TRBJ2-2, with a weak D call TRBD1 (6 bases). CDR3 length: 15 amino acids. Trimming took off 5 bases at V and 4 bases at J, with 14 bases between the two ends. CDR1 and CDR2 from the germline V gene are MDHEN and SYDVKM. This chain's CDR3 is CASSVHRVGTGELFF. The CDR3 bases are TGTGCCAGCAGTGTACACAGGGTCGGCACCGGGGAGCTGTTTTTT.

The gene calls are TRBV29-1 and TRBJ2-7; TRBD1 matches at 10 bases. CDR1 SQVTM and CDR2 ANQGSEA come from the germline V gene. The CDR3 sequence is 13 residues long. J lost 1 base, V lost 6 bases, and 3 bases had no gene match. In nucleotides, the CDR3 is TGCAGCGTCCGGACAGGGGGGTCCTACGAGCAGTACTTC. Its translation is CSVRTGGSYEQYF.

The chain has TRBV29-1 and TRBJ1-5; D perhaps matches TRBD1 (6 bases). The CDR3 consists of 13 residues. Trimming left V 5 bases short and J 9 bases short, with 17 bases between. Germline CDR1 SQVTM, CDR2 ANQGSEA. The CDR3 sequence: CSVLTGGGGPQHF. The DNA of the CDR3 is TGCAGCGTTCTTACGGGGGGCGGTGGGCCCCAGCATTTT.

This chain connects TRBV5-1 to TRBJ1-6, with D possibly matching TRBD1 (6 bases). With 0 bases removed from V and 10 bases from J, the gap between germline ends came to 17 bases. The CDR3 is made up of 16 amino acids. The germline V gene has CDR1 SGHRS and CDR2 YFSETQ. CDR3 residues: CASSLVWSGEGSPLHF. For the CDR3, the DNA is TGCGCCAGCAGCTTGGTTTGGTCAGGGGAGGGATCACCCCTCCACTTT. Full variable domain (outside the CDR3, taken from reference TRBV5-1 and TRBJ1-6): KAGVTQTPRYLIKTRGQQVTLSCSPISGHRSVSWYQQTPGQGLQFLFEYFSETQRNKGNFPGRFSGRQFSNSRSEMNVSTLELGDSALYLCASSLVWSGEGSPLHFGNGTRLTVT.

The chain recombines TRBV10-3 with TRBJ1-2, with TRBD1 as a possible D gene (5 bases). Germline CDR1 is ENHRY and CDR2 is SYGVKD. The V and J ends lost 3 bases and 7 bases respectively, with 18 bases between them. The CDR3 runs to 15 residues. The CDR3 DNA reads as TGTGCCATCAGTGAACAGGTCGAGGCTCAGGGTGGCTACACCTTC. The encoded protein is CAISEQVEAQGGYTF.

This chain uses TRBV27 with TRBJ2-2; no reliable D call. The CDR3 contains 14 residues. Germline assignment: CDR1 MNHEY and CDR2 SMNVEV (reference sequence). V was pared by 4 bases and J by 6 bases, with 12 bases between. Written as DNA, the CDR3 is TGTGCCAGCAGTTCTCTTAGACTCTCCGGGGAGCTGTTTTTT. Its translation: CASSSLRLSGELFF.

The chain links TRBV7-8 to TRBJ1-1; 8 bases agree with TRBD1. CDR3 length: 14 residues. Germline V gene lookup returns CDR1 SGHVS and CDR2 FQNEAQ. Trimming took 4 bases from V and 4 from J; bases not matched to a gene: 5. CDR3 region: CASSSDRDITEAFF. Written as DNA, the CDR3 is TGTGCCAGCAGCTCGGACAGGGATATCACTGAAGCTTTCTTT.

This chain uses TRBV7-6 with TRBJ1-2; D gene ambiguous. Germline assignment: CDR1 SGHVS and CDR2 FNYEAQ. The length of the CDR3 is 14 residues. V lost 8 bases, J lost 1 base, and 14 bases lay in between. CDR3 residues: CASGVGDFNYGYTF. The CDR3 DNA reads as TGTGCCAGCGGGGTGGGAGACTTTAACTATGGCTACACCTTC.

This clone was seen once. The CDR3 sequence: CSARGANTEAFF. In nucleotides, the CDR3 is TGCAGCGCCAGGGGGGCGAACACTGAAGCTTTCTTT. This chain joins TRBV29-1 and TRBJ1-1; 7 bases are a match to TRBD1. Germline V gives CDR1 SQVTM, CDR2 ANQGSEA. Trimming cost V 7 bases and J 1 base; bases outside gene matches: 3. The CDR3 consists of 12 residues.

CDR3 bases: TGTGCCAGCAGCCGAAGAGGGACAGCTTTAACTGAAGCTTTCTTT. Translating gives CASSRRGTALTEAFF. The genes are TRBV3-1 (or the pseudogene TRBV3-2) and TRBJ1-1, with 7 bases fitting TRBD1. V shed 4 bases, J shed 5 bases, and the junction held 10 bases outside the gene matches. CDR3 length equals 15 residues. CDR1 is LGHDT, CDR2 YNNKEL, per germline (reference sequence).

This clone was counted once. The chain carries TRBV9 and TRBJ1-4; D may be TRBD1 (5 bases). CDR1 is SGDLS, CDR2 YYNGEE, per germline. Trimming stripped 3 bases from V and 4 bases from J, with 10 bases between. The CDR3 covers 14 residues. CDR3 in amino acids: CASSDDSNNEKLFF. The CDR3 nucleotides read TGTGCCAGCAGCGACGACAGTAATAATGAAAAACTGTTTTTT.

The chain has TRBV6-6 and TRBJ1-2; D remains ambiguous. Germline V lookup: CDR1 MNHNY, CDR2 SVGAGI (reference sequence). The CDR3 has 14 residues. V lost 0 bases and J 8 bases, leaving 13 bases between the germline ends. The CDR3 spells CASSYSRSARGYTF. The CDR3 DNA sequence: TGTGCCAGCAGTTACTCCCGCAGTGCTAGAGGCTACACCTTC.

The chain recombines TRBV2 with TRBJ1-1, with D unresolved. Germline CDR1 is SNHLY and CDR2 is FYNNEI. The CDR3 contains 11 residues. V lost 6 bases, J lost 8 bases, and 10 bases lay in between. Here the CDR3 DNA reads TGTGCCAGCAGCAAGGAGTTGGAAGCTTTCTTT. This gives the protein CASSKELEAFF.

The chain combines TRBV19 with TRBJ1-5, with 7 nucleotides matching TRBD1. J was trimmed by 5 bases and V by 2 bases; bases with no gene match: 6. CDR3 length: 15 amino acids. The germline CDR1 and CDR2 sequences are LNHDA and SQIVND (reference sequence). CDR3 amino acids: CASSIRVRGYQPQHF. CDR3 in DNA: TGTGCCAGTAGTATAAGGGTCAGGGGGTATCAGCCCCAGCATTTT.

V usage is TRBV7-2 and J usage is TRBJ1-2; D unresolved. V lost 0 bases and J lost 0, with 8 bases in between. This CDR3 spans 15 amino acids. Germline CDR1 and CDR2: SGHTA and FQGNSA. The CDR3 reads CASSLAWQTNYGYTF. Here the CDR3 DNA reads TGTGCCAGCAGCTTAGCTTGGCAGACTAACTATGGCTACACCTTC.

Here the CDR3 DNA reads TGTGCCAGCACAGCCGCCAGGGGGGTCACAGATACGCAGTATTTT. Translating gives CASTAARGVTDTQYF. The genes are TRBV28 and TRBJ2-3, with a weak D call TRBD1 (7 bases). The CDR3 length is 15 residues. With 7 bases removed from V and 2 bases from J, the gap between germline ends came to 16 bases. Germline lookup yields CDR1 MDHEN and CDR2 SYDVKM. The variable domain in full, completed from reference TRBV28 and TRBJ2-3, reads DVKVTQSSRYLVKRTGEKVFLECVQDMDHENMFWYRQDPGLGLRLIYFSYDVKMKEKGDIPEGYSVSREKKERFSLILESASTNQTSMYLCASTAARGVTDTQYFGPGTRLTVL.

As concerns this clone: At the DNA level, this CDR3 is encoded by other sequences in the same sample as well. The V and J genes are TRBV6-5 and TRBJ2-7; 8 bases match TRBD1. V was clipped by 0 bases and J by 2 bases; unmatched bases: 3. The CDR3 is 15 residues long. The germline gives CDR1 MNHEY, CDR2 SVGAGI. CDR3 region: CASSYSGTGTYEQYF. For the CDR3, the DNA is TGTGCCAGCAGTTACTCCGGGACAGGCACCTACGAGCAGTACTTC.

The gene calls are TRBV19 and TRBJ1-1; unclear D gene. Looked up from germline, CDR1 is LNHDA and CDR2 is SQIVND (reference sequence). This CDR3 region has 14 residues. The germline V and J ends were trimmed by 5 bases and 2 bases, with 12 bases remaining between them. The CDR3 bases are TGTGCCAGTAGTCCTGGACGGGGAAACACTGAAGCTTTCTTT. Residues: CASSPGRGNTEAFF.

The V and J genes are TRBV4-1 and TRBJ2-1; a possible D gene is TRBD2 (6 bases). The V end was cut by 3 bases, the J end by 3 bases, with 18 bases between. Germline V gene lookup returns CDR1 MGHRA and CDR2 YSYEKL. The CDR3 spans 17 residues. CDR3 sequence (DNA): TGCGCCAGCAGCCAGTACCCTGAAGCGGGCCGCTACAATGAGCAGTTCTTC. Translation gives CASSQYPEAGRYNEQFF.